This T cell receptor beta chain was captured by sequencing in a study of blood T cell repertoires in COVID-19. V was pared by 0 bases and J by 10 bases, with 13 bases of the junction left unmatched. The CDR3 totals 16 residues. Germline V gene lookup returns CDR1 SGHRS and CDR2 YFSETQ. Authors' methods: From reference gene primer amplification, estimates of nucleated cell counts were derived. Profiled with immunoSEQ multiplex PCR; TCRdb holds only in-frame clones, not every one. That table gives V, J and clone size, and the DNA gave D and trimming. The sample includes a few hundred thousand clones, around 86% of them seen just once.

The chain carries TRBV5-1 and TRBJ1-2, with 9 bases identical to TRBD1. This TCR was sampled from a woman in her 70s with active or convalescent COVID-19. What was sequenced was peripheral blood. CDR3 in DNA: TGCGCCAGCAGCTTGGGGGCCCTCCGGGACAGGGAGGTCTACACCTTC. The encoded protein is CASSLGALRDREVYTF.